Listed here are 24 T cell receptor beta chains from one sample, sequenced in a study of blood T cell repertoires in COVID-19. This table comes from immunoSEQ multiplex PCR, and its TCRdb copy is limited to in-frame clones, with some not included. The table has hundreds of thousands of clones, 75% to 85% seen once. The material sequenced was peripheral blood. The receptors were gathered from a man in his forties or fifties with COVID-19, enrolled during active disease.

The chain recombines TRBV6-5 with TRBJ1-1; 7 nucleotides agree with TRBD1. Germline lookup yields CDR1 MNHEY and CDR2 SVGAGI. The junction had 6 bases not matched to a gene; V was cut back by 5 bases and J by 3 bases. The CDR3 sequence is 14 residues long. The CDR3 sequence is CASSRTGEDTEAFF. CDR3 nucleotide sequence: TGTGCCAGCAGTCGCACAGGGGAGGACACTGAAGCTTTCTTT.

The J gene is TRBJ2-3, the V gene TRBV6-2 or TRBV6-3; 9 bases agree with TRBD2. Germline CDR1 and CDR2: MNHEY and SVGEGT. The V and J ends lost 5 bases and 4 bases, in that order; junction bases with no gene match: 13. This CDR3 region has 17 residues. The DNA for the CDR3 is TGTGCCAGCAGTCCATCTCGGACTAGCGTCTTCCCAGATACGCAGTATTTT. Amino acid sequence: CASSPSRTSVFPDTQYF.

The gene calls are TRBV6-1 and TRBJ1-2, with 11 bases that match TRBD1. Germline V lookup: CDR1 MNHNS, CDR2 SASEGT. V dropped 0 bases and J dropped 5; count of bases not matched to a gene: 8. The CDR3 contains 17 residues. The CDR3 DNA reads TGTGCCAGCAGTGAAGCGGCCGGGACAGGGGGGCTATATGGCTACACCTTC. Its protein product is CASSEAAGTGGLYGYTF.

This chain connects TRBV30 to TRBJ1-4, with 10 bases that match TRBD1. CDR3 length: 14 residues. Unmatched junction bases numbered 3, after V lost 1 base and J lost 7 bases. CDR1 and CDR2 (germline): GTSNPN, SVGIG (reference sequence). CDR3 region: CAWSGTGGAEKLFF. The CDR3 nucleotides read TGTGCCTGGAGTGGGACAGGGGGGGCTGAAAAACTGTTTTTT. Complete variable domain (other parts from reference TRBV30 and TRBJ1-4): SQTIHQWPATLVQPVGSPLSLECTVEGTSNPNLYWYRQAAGRGLQLLFYSVGIGQISSEVPQNLSASRPQDRQFILSSKKLLLSDSGFYLCAWSGTGGAEKLFFGSGTQLSVL.

This rearrangement joins TRBV11-2 to TRBJ2-1, with 7 bases fitting TRBD2. This CDR3 contains 16 residues. Germline values: CDR1 SGHAT, CDR2 FQNNGV. The ends lost 2 bases at V and 6 bases at J; junction bases unmatched: 10. The CDR3 loop reads CASSLRGFSGLNEQFF. CDR3 in DNA: TGTGCCAGCAGCTTACGAGGGTTTAGCGGGCTCAATGAGCAGTTCTTC.

Only one count was recorded for this clone. The rearrangement uses TRBV12-3 or TRBV12-4 and TRBJ1-2; TRBD1 might be the D (6 bases). The CDR3 loop spans 13 amino acids. CDR3 sequence: CASGGALRYGYTF. CDR3 bases: TGTGCAAGCGGGGGCGCTTTACGGTATGGCTACACCTTC.

The rearrangement joins TRBV5-5 to TRBJ2-3, with 12 bases fitting TRBD2. There are 17 residues in the CDR3. Germline V gene sequence: CDR1 SGHKS, CDR2 YYEKEE (reference sequence). V lost 0 bases and J lost 2; bases outside the gene matches: 4. The CDR3 sequence: CASSLELAGGNTDTQYF. The CDR3 nucleotides read TGTGCCAGCAGCTTGGAACTAGCGGGGGGTAACACAGATACGCAGTATTTT.

The chain has TRBV9 and TRBJ1-3; D might be TRBD1 (5 bases). The CDR3 has 15 residues. From germline, CDR1 is SGDLS and CDR2 YYNGEE. V lost 4 bases to trimming and J lost 3 bases, with 14 bases between them. The CDR3 coding sequence is TGTGCCAGCAGCCCCCGGGGGGGAGATGGAAACACCATATATTTT. It translates to CASSPRGGDGNTIYF.

The chain has TRBV6-5 and TRBJ1-1; D perhaps matches TRBD1 (6 bases). CDR3 length: 13 amino acids. V was trimmed by 6 bases and J by 4 bases, leaving 12 bases between them. Germline CDR1 and CDR2: MNHEY and SVGAGI. DNA for the CDR3: TGTGCCAGCAGACAGGGTCGGGGCACTGAAGCTTTCTTT. It encodes CASRQGRGTEAFF.

The chain carries TRBV12-3 or TRBV12-4 and TRBJ1-5; unclear D gene. This CDR3 region has 13 residues. The V gene lost 3 bases and the J gene lost 7 bases, with 10 bases spanning the gap. The CDR3 reads CASSFRFNQPQHF. CDR3 coding DNA: TGTGCCAGCAGTTTCAGGTTTAACCAGCCCCAGCATTTT.

A few counts support this clone. The chain combines TRBV11-3 with TRBJ2-1; weak D call: TRBD2 (5 bases). Germline loops: CDR1 SGHNT, CDR2 YENEEA. The V end lost 3 bases, the J end lost 0 bases, and 12 bases lay between the germline ends. The CDR3 is 16 residues long. For the CDR3, the DNA is TGTGCCAGCAGCTTCTATAATGGGAGCTCCTACAATGAGCAGTTCTTC. This encodes CASSFYNGSSYNEQFF.

The CDR3: CASSIEAVESGKQFF. CDR3 DNA sequence: TGTGCCAGTAGTATAGAGGCCGTCGAATCGGGGAAGCAGTTCTTC. The V call is TRBV19, the J call TRBJ2-1, with D possibly being TRBD2 (5 bases). Germline CDR1 reads LNHDA; CDR2 reads SQIVND (reference sequence). The length of the CDR3 is 15 residues. The V end was cut by 0 bases, the J end by 11 bases, with 17 bases between.

The J gene is TRBJ1-2, the V gene TRBV9; D call uncertain. This CDR3 has 15 residues. The germline gives CDR1 SGDLS, CDR2 YYNGEE. The V end was cut by 3 bases, the J end by 4 bases, with 16 bases between. The CDR3 loop reads CASSANIAMAYGYTF. The CDR3 DNA reads TGTGCCAGCAGCGCAAATATCGCCATGGCCTATGGCTACACCTTC.

The rearrangement joins TRBV19 to TRBJ2-1; D is possibly TRBD1 (5 bases). Trimming stripped 4 bases from V and 6 bases from J, with 16 bases between. The CDR3 spans 15 residues. From germline, CDR1 is LNHDA and CDR2 SQIVND (reference sequence). CDR3 sequence: CASSTTDSAANEQFF. Here the CDR3 DNA reads TGTGCCAGTAGTACCACCGACAGTGCCGCCAATGAGCAGTTCTTC.

The chain employs TRBV6-5 and TRBJ2-7; TRBD2 is a possible D gene (6 bases). Trimming removed 5 bases at V and 0 bases at J, with 8 bases between. This CDR3 comprises 13 residues. The V gene's germline CDR1 is MNHEY and CDR2 SVGAGI. In DNA, the CDR3 is TGTGCCAGCAGTAGGGAGGCCTCCTACGAGCAGTACTTC. This gives the protein CASSREASYEQYF.

The chain links TRBV24-1 to TRBJ1-1, with TRBD1 matching 7 bases. This CDR3 spans 14 amino acids. V lost 7 bases, J lost 2 bases, and 6 bases stayed unmatched. Germline V gene sequence: CDR1 KGHDR, CDR2 SFDVKD. CDR3: CATRQGGLNTEAFF. CDR3 nucleotide sequence: TGTGCCACCAGGCAGGGGGGTCTAAACACTGAAGCTTTCTTT.

This clone was observed a handful of times. This rearrangement joins TRBV5-1 to TRBJ2-5; D gene unclear. V was clipped by 5 bases and J by 5 bases, with 7 bases between them. CDR3 length: 11 amino acids. Per the germline V gene, CDR1 is SGHRS and CDR2 is YFSETQ. This CDR3 reads CASRVEETQYF. In DNA, the CDR3 is TGCGCCAGCAGAGTGGAGGAGACCCAGTACTTC.

The rearrangement joins TRBV9 to TRBJ2-2; TRBD1 agrees at 8 bases. Trimming cost V 3 bases and J 0 bases; bases outside gene matches: 4. Germline V gene sequence: CDR1 SGDLS, CDR2 YYNGEE. This CDR3 region has 16 residues. CDR3 DNA sequence: TGTGCCAGCAGCGCCCTGACAGGGGCGAACACCGGGGAGCTGTTTTTT. This codes for CASSALTGANTGELFF.

J is TRBJ2-7 and V is TRBV7-6; 11 bases map to TRBD1. The germline V gene has CDR1 SGHVS and CDR2 FNYEAQ. Losses at the gene ends were 4 bases for V and 5 bases for J; bases not matched to a gene: 1. There are 13 residues in the CDR3. The CDR3 loop is CASSWTGGHEQYF. The CDR3 DNA is TGTGCCAGCAGCTGGACAGGGGGCCACGAGCAGTACTTC.

In this sample, this clone turned up a few times. This chain links TRBV7-9 with TRBJ2-5, with D maybe TRBD2 (5 bases). This CDR3 contains 14 residues. Germline CDR1 SEHNR, CDR2 FQNEAQ (reference sequence). Trimming removed 0 bases at V and 4 bases at J, with 9 bases between. The CDR3 sequence is CASSLADGVETQYF. The CDR3 DNA reads TGTGCCAGCAGCTTAGCCGACGGGGTAGAGACCCAGTACTTC.

V and J are TRBV19 and TRBJ1-1; D is uncertain. Germline V gene data show CDR1 as LNHDA and CDR2 as SQIVND (reference sequence). This CDR3 is built from 13 residues. V dropped 5 bases and J dropped 4 bases, with 11 bases sitting between them. CDR3: CASSSRRSTEAFF. The CDR3 DNA follows: TGTGCCAGTAGTTCACGGCGGAGCACTGAAGCTTTCTTT.

This CDR3 reads CASSYGGSSPLHF. DNA of the CDR3: TGTGCCAGCAGTTATGGGGGGAGTTCACCCCTCCACTTT. The genes are TRBV25-1 and TRBJ1-6; possible D gene TRBD1, 5 bases. The CDR3 has 13 amino acids. In germline, CDR1 is MGHDK, CDR2 SYGVNS. With 5 bases removed from V and 9 bases from J, the gap between germline ends came to 11 bases.

The chain carries TRBV4-1 and TRBJ2-5; 7 bases line up with TRBD1. The CDR3 consists of 15 residues. The germline V gene has CDR1 MGHRA and CDR2 YSYEKL. V shed 0 bases, J shed 14 bases, and the junction held 15 bases outside the gene matches. CDR3 sequence (DNA): TGCGCCAGCAGCCAAGATCAGGACAGGACCCTCGAATTATACTTC. This gives the protein CASSQDQDRTLELYF.

This CDR3 is CASSERQGTSTDTQYF. Here the CDR3 DNA reads TGTGCCAGCAGTGAGCGACAGGGAACCAGCACAGATACGCAGTATTTT. The V and J genes are TRBV6-1 and TRBJ2-3, with 7 bases aligning to TRBD1. The CDR3 length is 16 residues. V shed 3 bases and J 0 bases; nucleotides not matched to a gene: 6. CDR1 is MNHNS and CDR2 is SASEGT in the germline V gene.